The 15 T cell receptor beta chains listed next were all sequenced from one sample in a study of T cell repertoires in cytomegalovirus infection. TCRdb recomputed calls from the reads with MiXCR, one row per CDR3 protein. The table lists 200,000 to 300,000 distinct CDR3 sequences, around 8.7% of them singletons. Sequenced sample: PBMCs. All receptors come from a human donor in good health (CMV status not recorded). Some clones in this sample may be carry-over from other donors' samples.

The genes are TRBV7-6 and TRBJ2-5, with a possible D match to TRBD1 (7 bases). From germline, CDR1 is SGHVS and CDR2 FNYEAQ. CDR3 size: 15 residues. The V gene lost 5 bases and the J gene lost 4 bases, with 17 bases spanning the gap. The CDR3 protein is CASSRAGRTGETQYF. The DNA of the CDR3 is TGTGCCAGCAGCCGGGCGGGGAGGACAGGAGAGACCCAGTACTTC.

The chain carries TRBV11-3 and TRBJ1-1; 10 positions match TRBD1. Trimming removed 7 bases from V and 5 bases from J; junction bases left unmatched: 4. CDR3 length: 13 amino acids. CDR1 and CDR2 (germline): SGHNT, YENEEA. The CDR3 sequence: CASNRGQGTEAFF. The CDR3 coding sequence is TGTGCCAGCAACCGGGGACAGGGGACTGAAGCTTTCTTT.

This clonotype was detected only a few times. The rearrangement joins TRBV19 to TRBJ1-5; the match to TRBD1 covers 8 bases. This CDR3 contains 15 residues. Trimming at V came to 7 bases and at J to 5 bases, leaving 10 bases not matched to a gene. Germline V gene data show CDR1 as LNHDA and CDR2 as SQIVND (reference sequence). DNA of the CDR3: TGTGCCAGTATTTCCAGGGGGCGCCGGGATCAGCCCCAGCATTTT. Translation gives CASISRGRRDQPQHF. Full variable domain (outside the CDR3, taken from reference TRBV19 and TRBJ1-5): DGGITQSPKYLFRKEGQNVTLSCEQNLNHDAMYWYRQDPGQGLRLIYYSQIVNDFQKGDIAEGYSVSREKKESFPLTVTSAQKNPTAFYLCASISRGRRDQPQHFGDGTRLSIL.

The J gene is TRBJ1-1, the V gene TRBV7-2; a possible D gene is TRBD1 (6 bases). Germline V gene lookup returns CDR1 SGHTA and CDR2 FQGNSA. This CDR3 is 14 amino acids long. Trimming stripped 7 bases from V and 0 bases from J, with 12 bases between. The CDR3 bases are TGTGCCAGCACCCTAGGGGGACTGAACACTGAAGCTTTCTTT. It is translated as CASTLGGLNTEAFF.

This chain links TRBV12-3 or TRBV12-4 with TRBJ2-3, with a tentative D call TRBD2 (5 bases). Trimming removed 3 bases at V and 6 bases at J, with 13 bases between. CDR3 length: 14 amino acids. The CDR3 DNA reads TGTGCCAGCAGTTTGATCGGACTCGCGGATACGCAGTATTTT. Translating gives CASSLIGLADTQYF.

This rearrangement joins TRBV6-1 to TRBJ1-5; perhaps TRBD1 as D (6 bases). This CDR3 has 13 amino acids. The germline CDR1 and CDR2 sequences are MNHNS and SASEGT. Between the trimmed V and J ends, which lost 6 bases and 6 bases, there was a span of 12 bases. The CDR3 protein is CASSHRESQPQHF. DNA of the CDR3: TGTGCCAGCAGCCACAGGGAGAGTCAGCCCCAGCATTTT.

This clonotype appeared many times. The rearrangement links TRBV6-1 to TRBJ1-5, with 9 bases identical to TRBD1. CDR3 size: 14 residues. Germline assignment: CDR1 MNHNS and CDR2 SASEGT. The ends lost 10 bases at V and 2 bases at J; junction bases unmatched: 6. CDR3 DNA sequence: TGTGCCACGAATCGGGACAGGGGCAATCAGCCCCAGCATTTT. Protein: CATNRDRGNQPQHF.

This chain links TRBV28 with TRBJ2-1, with D uncertain. The CDR3 has 12 residues. Germline CDR1 and CDR2: MDHEN and SYDVKM. V dropped 7 bases and J dropped 10 bases, with 14 bases sitting between them. The CDR3, as DNA: TGTGCCAGCACCCAACCCGGGCAGGAGCAGTTCTTC. Translation gives CASTQPGQEQFF.

This clonotype was recorded at least ten times. The rearrangement uses TRBV6-1 and TRBJ2-4; D may be TRBD1 (6 bases). CDR3 length: 15 residues. CDR1 is MNHNS and CDR2 is SASEGT in the germline V gene. With 3 bases removed from V and 4 bases from J, the gap between germline ends came to 13 bases. CDR3 loop: CASSDGQTQKNIQYF. Here the CDR3 DNA reads TGTGCCAGCAGTGACGGACAGACCCAGAAAAACATTCAGTACTTC.

This clonotype was found many times. The chain carries TRBV7-2 and TRBJ2-2; D not resolved. CDR3 size: 15 residues. V was pared by 1 base and J by 6 bases, with 12 bases between. Per germline, CDR1 SGHTA and CDR2 FQGNSA. CDR3 region: CASSLVIPGSGELFF. The CDR3 DNA sequence: TGTGCCAGCAGCTTAGTCATTCCGGGCTCCGGGGAGCTGTTTTTT.

In its sample, this clonotype was seen a few times. The J gene is TRBJ2-7, the V gene TRBV19; 9 bases map to TRBD2. Germline CDR1 reads LNHDA; CDR2 reads SQIVND (reference sequence). The CDR3 sequence is 14 residues long. V lost 11 bases and J lost 0; bases outside the gene matches: 8. The CDR3 reads CASSGLAGSYEQYF. The CDR3 DNA follows: TGTGCCTCATCGGGACTAGCAGGCTCCTACGAGCAGTACTTC.

This clonotype has just a few counts. The rearrangement uses TRBV18 and TRBJ2-1, with D possibly being TRBD2 (5 bases). This CDR3 is built from 13 residues. V dropped 9 bases and J dropped 8 bases, with 17 bases sitting between them. Per germline, CDR1 KGHSH and CDR2 LQKENI. CDR3 sequence (DNA): TGTGCCAGTCGAGAGCCACTAGTGGATGAGCAGTTCTTC. Amino acid sequence: CASREPLVDEQFF.

Many counts were recorded for this clonotype. V is TRBV7-2 and J is TRBJ2-1; maybe TRBD1 (6 bases). Between the trimmed V and J ends, which lost 0 bases and 2 bases, there was a span of 8 bases. In germline, CDR1 is SGHTA, CDR2 FQGNSA. The CDR3 extends over 15 amino acids. Here the CDR3 reads CASSLAKGAYNEQFF. For the CDR3, the DNA is TGTGCCAGCAGCTTAGCGAAGGGGGCCTACAATGAGCAGTTCTTC.

This clonotype was counted at least ten times. The chain carries TRBV28 and TRBJ2-4; 9 bases line up with TRBD1. Trimming removed 10 bases from V and 0 bases from J; junction bases left unmatched: 13. The CDR3 has 17 residues. CDR1 is MDHEN, CDR2 SYDVKM, per germline. CDR3 nucleotide sequence: TGTGCCACGATGGGACAGGGAATCATTTTAGCCAAAAACATTCAGTACTTC. The encoded protein is CATMGQGIILAKNIQYF.

CDR3 DNA: TGCGCCAGCAGACGTGGACCCCCACCGGATGAGCAGTTCTTC. Translation: CASRRGPPPDEQFF. V usage is TRBV4-3 and J usage is TRBJ2-1; D is uncertain. V dropped 6 bases and J dropped 8 bases, with 17 bases sitting between them. The CDR3 consists of 14 residues. Per the germline V gene, CDR1 is LGHNA and CDR2 is YSLEER.